The next 8 T cell receptor beta chains were all read from a single sample in a study of blood T cell repertoires in COVID-19. Sequencing was performed with immunoSEQ multiplex PCR; in TCRdb, only in-frame clones are kept and a portion is missing. In the table there are about 210,000 clones, about nine tenths of which are singletons. The sequencing sample was made of PBMCs or T cells enriched from blood (not recorded which). These receptors were taken from a man younger than 35 with acute COVID-19.

This clone showed up just once. The chain links TRBV27 to TRBJ2-2; D not resolved. Looked up from germline, CDR1 is MNHEY and CDR2 is SMNVEV (reference sequence). The CDR3 is made up of 13 amino acids. The V end lost 4 bases, the J end lost 1 base, and 4 bases lay between the germline ends. This chain's CDR3 is CASSYGNTGELFF. DNA for the CDR3: TGTGCCAGCAGTTACGGGAACACCGGGGAGCTGTTTTTT.

The chain links TRBV7-6 to TRBJ2-3; D is possibly TRBD1 (5 bases). Between the trimmed V and J ends, which lost 5 bases and 5 bases, there was a span of 17 bases. The germline CDR1 and CDR2 sequences are SGHVS and FNYEAQ. There are 15 residues in the CDR3. The CDR3 region is CASSPSEGAEDTQYF. The CDR3 DNA is TGTGCCAGCAGCCCATCCGAAGGGGCGGAAGATACGCAGTATTTT.

This clone was counted a single time. This sequence joins TRBV19 and TRBJ1-5, with a tentative D call TRBD1 (6 bases). Looked up from germline, CDR1 is LNHDA and CDR2 is SQIVND (reference sequence). Trimming pared 7 bases from V and 6 bases from J, leaving 19 bases between. There are 15 residues in the CDR3. The CDR3 protein is CASTTKGGGFQPQHF. The DNA for the CDR3 is TGTGCCAGTACCACAAAGGGGGGGGGTTTTCAGCCCCAGCATTTT.

The chain uses TRBV5-4 and TRBJ1-6, with TRBD1 matching over 8 bases. The CDR3 is 15 residues long. V was pared by 2 bases and J by 7 bases, with 5 bases of the junction left unmatched. Per germline, CDR1 SGHNT and CDR2 YYREEE (reference sequence). CDR3 sequence (DNA): TGTGCCAGCAGCTTTGACAGGGGCTCGAATTCACCCCTCCACTTT. Amino acid sequence: CASSFDRGSNSPLHF. Based on the CDR3 plus reference TRBV5-4 and TRBJ1-6, the full variable domain is ETGVTQSPTHLIKTRGQQVTLRCSSQSGHNTVSWYQQALGQGPQFIFQYYREEENGRGNFPPRFSGLQFPNYSSELNVNALELDDSALYLCASSFDRGSNSPLHFGNGTRLTVT.

The chain employs TRBV30 and TRBJ1-1, with TRBD1 as a possible D gene (5 bases). The CDR3 loop spans 13 amino acids. The V gene's germline CDR1 is GTSNPN and CDR2 SVGIG (reference sequence). Trimming left V 3 bases short and J 6 bases short, with 14 bases between. The CDR3 protein is CAWSFRVGSEAFF. CDR3 DNA: TGTGCCTGGAGCTTCAGGGTTGGGTCTGAAGCTTTCTTT.

In this sample, this clone turned up a few times. The chain is built from TRBV28 and TRBJ2-7; weak D call: TRBD1 (6 bases). This CDR3 is 15 amino acids long. Germline CDR1 reads MDHEN; CDR2 reads SYDVKM. V was trimmed by 2 bases and J by 3 bases, leaving 14 bases between them. The DNA of the CDR3 is TGTGCCAGCAGTTTAGTCCCGGTAGGGGGCTACGAGCAGTACTTC. This translates into CASSLVPVGGYEQYF. Together with reference TRBV28 and TRBJ2-7, the CDR3 gives the full variable domain: DVKVTQSSRYLVKRTGEKVFLECVQDMDHENMFWYRQDPGLGLRLIYFSYDVKMKEKGDIPEGYSVSREKKERFSLILESASTNQTSMYLCASSLVPVGGYEQYFGPGTRLTVT.

This clone has only a few counts. CDR3 coding DNA: TGTGCCAGCAGCCCCCCGGGACAGGCCTATGGCTACACCTTC. As protein: CASSPPGQAYGYTF. The chain recombines TRBV7-2 with TRBJ1-2, with 8 nucleotides matching TRBD1. Losses at the gene ends were 5 bases for V and 4 bases for J; bases not matched to a gene: 6. From germline, CDR1 is SGHTA and CDR2 FQGNSA. The CDR3 totals 14 residues.

The chain recombines TRBV9 with TRBJ1-6; D gene uncertain. Germline assignment: CDR1 SGDLS and CDR2 YYNGEE. V lost 0 bases to trimming and J lost 9 bases, with 4 bases between them. The CDR3 runs 12 residues. The CDR3 spells CASSVGSSPLHF. The CDR3 bases are TGTGCCAGCAGCGTAGGGAGTTCACCCCTCCACTTT.